These T cell receptor beta chains were read from a single sample in a study of T-cell reconstitution after alpha-beta-depleted transplantation in children. From the PCR reads, TCRdb called clonotypes with MiXCR, one entry per CDR3 protein. Counted here are around 500,000 distinct CDR3 sequences, more than 20% occurring once; the ten biggest clones make up over 12%. The source was PBMCs, mostly from graft donor cells, collected 360 days after TCRalphabeta/CD19-depleted stem cell transplant. These receptors were obtained from a boy under two years old who had a stem cell transplant for acute myeloid leukemia, so the T cells may come from the graft donor. The CDR3 runs from the conserved cysteine through the conserved F or W. A D gene is named only where the DNA matches it firmly. Only part of the rows carry a size: once, few, many, or a class if the clone is expanded.

V gene: TRBV7-2
CDR3 length: 13
clone size: many
J gene: TRBJ2-5
D gene: .
CDR3 DNA: TGTGCCAGCAGCCTGCGTGGGGAAGAGACCCAGTACTTC
CDR3 protein: CASSLRGEETQYF

V gene: TRBV12-3/TRBV12-4
CDR3 length: 15
clone size: .
J gene: TRBJ1-1
D gene: .
CDR3 DNA: TGTGCCAGCAGCTCTGTGGGGGCAATTAACACTGAAGCTTTCTTT
CDR3 protein: CASSSVGAINTEAFF

V gene: TRBV6-5
CDR3 length: 14
clone size: .
J gene: TRBJ1-6
D gene: .
CDR3 DNA: TGTGCCAGCAGTTACATAGGGGGGGCTTCACCCCTCCACTTT
CDR3 protein: CASSYIGGASPLHF

V gene: TRBV20-1
CDR3 length: 15
clone size: .
J gene: TRBJ2-7
D gene: TRBD1
CDR3 DNA: TGCAGTGCTACCACCCCGGGACAGGGGGCCTACGAGCAGTACTTC
CDR3 protein: CSATTPGQGAYEQYF

V gene: TRBV18
CDR3 length: 15
clone size: .
J gene: TRBJ2-6
D gene: .
CDR3 DNA: TGTGCCAGCTCCCGCGGTTCCTCTGGGGCCAACGTCCTGACTTTC
CDR3 protein: CASSRGSSGANVLTF

V gene: TRBV2
CDR3 length: 15
clone size: few
J gene: TRBJ1-1
D gene: .
CDR3 DNA: TGTGCCAGCAGTGAGGTTTTGGGGAGATGGAATGAAGCTTTCTTT
CDR3 protein: CASSEVLGRWNEAFF

V gene: TRBV5-6
CDR3 length: 15
clone size: many
J gene: TRBJ2-3
D gene: .
CDR3 DNA: TGTGCCAGCAGCCCCCTAGCGATTCACACAGATACGCAGTATTTT
CDR3 protein: CASSPLAIHTDTQYF

V gene: TRBV9
CDR3 length: 16
clone size: .
J gene: TRBJ2-1
D gene: .
CDR3 DNA: TGTGCCAGCAGCGTAGGCATTCAGGCCACCTACAATGAGCAGTTCTTC
CDR3 protein: CASSVGIQATYNEQFF

V gene: TRBV4-1
CDR3 length: 12
clone size: many
J gene: TRBJ1-1
D gene: .
CDR3 DNA: TGCGCCAGCAGCCAAGGACCCACTGAAGCTTTCTTT
CDR3 protein: CASSQGPTEAFF

V gene: TRBV12-5
CDR3 length: 17
clone size: .
J gene: TRBJ1-4
D gene: TRBD1
CDR3 DNA: TGTGCTAGTGGTTTTGTGGCTTACCAACAGGGGAGTGAAAAACTGTTTTTT
CDR3 protein: CASGFVAYQQGSEKLFF

V gene: TRBV7-2
CDR3 length: 15
clone size: few
J gene: TRBJ2-3
D gene: .
CDR3 DNA: TGTGCCAGCAGCCTAAAACTCGAAGGCACAGATACGCAGTATTTT
CDR3 protein: CASSLKLEGTDTQYF